Below are 13 T cell receptor beta chains sequenced from a single sample in a study of PD-1 blockade in classical Hodgkin lymphoma. Profiling relied on immunoSEQ multiplex PCR, and the TCRdb table lists in-frame clones only, not all of them. The table has 2,000 or so clones, approximately 82% seen once; the top ten hold about a tenth. Each patient experienced a relapse that followed autologous stem cell transplantation, and brentuximab vedotin exposure varied. The study isolated CD8+ T cells from thawed PBMCs by magnetic negative selection. The source was CD8+ T cells from blood, collected at baseline. The receptors shown here come from a human donor with classical Hodgkin lymphoma.

The V gene is TRBV29-1, the J gene TRBJ2-1; D uncertain. V was cut by 3 bases and J by 2 bases, with 11 bases left in between. The CDR3 length is 14 residues. CDR1 is SQVTM, CDR2 ANQGSEA, per germline. DNA for the CDR3: TGCAGCGTTGACGGGCTAGAAGCCTACAATGAGCAGTTCTTC. Amino acids: CSVDGLEAYNEQFF.

This chain links TRBV2 with TRBJ1-4, with D tentatively TRBD1 (5 bases). The CDR3 consists of 17 residues. V lost 3 bases and J 0 bases, leaving 14 bases between the germline ends. The V gene's germline CDR1 is SNHLY and CDR2 FYNNEI. In DNA form, the CDR3 reads TGTGCCAGCAGTGATGGCCAACAGGAATCAACTAATGAAAAACTGTTTTTT. Its protein is CASSDGQQESTNEKLFF.

The rearrangement links TRBV4-1 to TRBJ1-1, with TRBD1 as a possible D gene (5 bases). The CDR3 loop spans 14 amino acids. The germline gives CDR1 MGHRA, CDR2 YSYEKL. V was pared by 1 base and J by 1 base, with 7 bases between. Here the CDR3 DNA reads TGCGCCAGCAGCCAAGTCGGGGGGAACACTGAAGCTTTCTTT. Its translation: CASSQVGGNTEAFF.

This chain joins TRBV4-1 and TRBJ2-5; possibly TRBD2 for D (6 bases). The CDR3 has 14 residues. CDR1 is MGHRA and CDR2 is YSYEKL in the germline V gene. The germline V and J ends were trimmed by 0 bases and 6 bases, with 11 bases remaining between them. CDR3 nucleotides: TGCGCCAGCAGCCAAGAGACTAGTTTAAAGACCCAGTACTTC. It codes for CASSQETSLKTQYF.

This chain connects TRBV4-3 to TRBJ1-3; 8 nucleotides agree with TRBD1. The germline CDR1 and CDR2 sequences are LGHNA and YSLEER. Trimming removed 1 base from V and 2 bases from J; junction bases left unmatched: 4. The CDR3 totals 16 residues. This CDR3 reads CASSQVTGGTGNTIYF. CDR3 DNA: TGCGCCAGCAGCCAAGTTACAGGGGGGACTGGAAACACCATATATTTT.

The chain has TRBV30 and TRBJ2-6, with D possibly TRBD1 on 6 matching bases. The V end was cut by 1 base, the J end by 3 bases, with 13 bases between. This CDR3 region has 16 residues. Germline V gives CDR1 GTSNPN, CDR2 SVGIG (reference sequence). CDR3 sequence: CAWSAPQGNGANVLTF. The DNA of the CDR3 is TGTGCCTGGAGTGCTCCTCAGGGGAATGGGGCCAACGTCCTGACTTTC.

The table lists this clone with a few counts. The chain is built from TRBV30 and TRBJ1-5; D might be TRBD1 (6 bases). This CDR3 spans 15 amino acids. The ends were cut back, 4 bases at V and 2 bases at J, with 15 bases in the middle. Germline V gives CDR1 GTSNPN, CDR2 SVGIG (reference sequence). In DNA form, the CDR3 reads TGTGCCTGGAACCCAGGGGAGCAGGGCAATCAGCCCCAGCATTTT. This sequence encodes CAWNPGEQGNQPQHF. The entire variable domain, with the rest obtained from reference TRBV30 and TRBJ1-5, is as follows: SQTIHQWPATLVQPVGSPLSLECTVEGTSNPNLYWYRQAAGRGLQLLFYSVGIGQISSEVPQNLSASRPQDRQFILSSKKLLLSDSGFYLCAWNPGEQGNQPQHFGDGTRLSIL.

The chain employs TRBV6-5 and TRBJ2-2, with D unclear. The CDR3 contains 15 residues. From germline, CDR1 is MNHEY and CDR2 SVGAGI. V was cut by 3 bases and J by 2 bases, with 10 bases left in between. The CDR3 region has the DNA TGTGCCAGCAGTTATGTACAGATTAACACCGGGGAGCTGTTTTTT. This gives the protein CASSYVQINTGELFF.

The chain joins TRBV9 to TRBJ2-6, with TRBD1 as a possible D gene (6 bases). Trimming cost V 4 bases and J 3 bases, with 11 bases left between them. The CDR3 consists of 15 residues. The germline V gene encodes CDR1 SGDLS and CDR2 YYNGEE. CDR3 in amino acids: CASSRDRSGANVLTF. The CDR3 DNA follows: TGTGCCAGCAGCCGCGACAGGAGTGGGGCCAACGTCCTGACTTTC. The whole variable domain, remainder taken from reference TRBV9 and TRBJ2-6, is DSGVTQTPKHLITATGQRVTLRCSPRSGDLSVYWYQQSLDQGLQFLIQYYNGEERAKGNILERFSAQQFPDLHSELNLSSLELGDSALYFCASSRDRSGANVLTFGAGSRLTVL.

The chain recombines TRBV7-9 with TRBJ1-1, with a possible D match to TRBD1 (5 bases). Germline loops: CDR1 SEHNR, CDR2 FQNEAQ (reference sequence). This CDR3 spans 14 amino acids. Trimming took off 1 base at V and 1 base at J, with 7 bases between the two ends. The CDR3 is CASSLVGGNTEAFF. The CDR3 nucleotides read TGTGCCAGCAGCTTAGTTGGGGGGAACACTGAAGCTTTCTTT.

This clone was seen just once. The gene calls are TRBV4-1 and TRBJ2-7, with D possibly TRBD1 on 6 matching bases. V shed 3 bases and J shed 2 bases, with 14 bases lying between them. Germline loops: CDR1 MGHRA, CDR2 YSYEKL. The CDR3 totals 15 residues. CDR3 region: CASSHSGTPAYEQYF. CDR3 bases: TGCGCCAGCAGCCATTCCGGGACACCCGCCTACGAGCAGTACTTC.

The rearrangement uses TRBV11-2 and TRBJ2-3; 8 bases match TRBD1. J gave up 2 bases and V 5 bases, and 9 bases lay outside the gene matches. The CDR3 contains 16 residues. Per the germline V gene, CDR1 is SGHAT and CDR2 is FQNNGV. In DNA form, the CDR3 reads TGTGCCAGCAGCGACGGACAGGGAAAATACACAGATACGCAGTATTTT. Translated: CASSDGQGKYTDTQYF. Using reference TRBV11-2 and TRBJ2-3 for the parts outside the CDR3, the full variable domain is EAGVAQSPRYKIIEKRQSVAFWCNPISGHATLYWYQQILGQGPKLLIQFQNNGVVDDSQLPKDRFSAERLKGVDSTLKIQPAKLEDSAVYLCASSDGQGKYTDTQYFGPGTRLTVL.

V and J are TRBV4-3 and TRBJ1-2, with D tentatively TRBD1 (5 bases). The length of the CDR3 is 14 residues. The V gene's germline CDR1 is LGHNA and CDR2 YSLEER. With 3 bases removed from V and 4 bases from J, the gap between germline ends came to 12 bases. The CDR3 here is CASSQDPTAYGYTF. CDR3 in DNA: TGCGCCAGCAGCCAGGACCCGACAGCCTATGGCTACACCTTC.